Shown below are 9 T cell receptor beta chains from a single sample sequenced in a study of blood T cell repertoires in COVID-19. The protocol was immunoSEQ multiplex PCR, while the TCRdb copy is restricted to in-frame clones and leaves out a portion. The sample lists about 270,000 clones; roughly nine tenths were seen once. Specimen: PBMCs or T cells enriched from blood (not recorded which). These receptors were obtained from a woman younger than 35 who had recovered from COVID-19.

The chain carries TRBV20-1 and TRBJ2-3; 9 bases fit TRBD2. CDR3 length: 19 amino acids. The J segment lost 4 bases and the V segment lost 3 bases, leaving 20 bases of the junction unmatched. The germline V gene encodes CDR1 DFQATT and CDR2 SNEGSKA (reference sequence). This CDR3 reads CSASLGTAGGLRFPDTQYF. The CDR3 coding sequence is TGCAGTGCTAGTCTAGGGACGGCGGGGGGGCTGAGATTCCCAGATACGCAGTATTTT.

The chain is built from TRBV24-1 and TRBJ2-6; 10 nucleotides line up with TRBD1. Germline-derived CDR1 and CDR2 are KGHDR and SFDVKD. The CDR3 extends over 17 amino acids. J lost 2 bases, V lost 4 bases, and 4 bases had no gene match. The CDR3 is CATSDPDRGPGANVLTF. The CDR3 bases are TGTGCCACCAGTGACCCCGACAGGGGGCCTGGGGCCAACGTCCTGACTTTC.

The CDR3 coding sequence is TGCGCCAGCAGCTTGGCCCCCACGGCGGAAGGTAATGAGCAGTTCTTC. It is translated as CASSLAPTAEGNEQFF. The rearrangement uses TRBV5-1 and TRBJ2-1; D gene ambiguous. V lost 0 bases to trimming and J lost 7 bases, with 17 bases between them. The CDR3 has 16 amino acids. Germline V gives CDR1 SGHRS, CDR2 YFSETQ.

The chain joins TRBV5-1 to TRBJ2-2, with TRBD1 matching 9 bases. Germline V gene sequence: CDR1 SGHRS, CDR2 YFSETQ. Trimming cost V 0 bases and J 4 bases; bases outside gene matches: 7. The CDR3 is 17 residues long. In DNA form, the CDR3 reads TGCGCCAGCAGCTTGGTGGACAGGGGAGGGGTCACCGGGGAGCTGTTTTTT. Its protein is CASSLVDRGGVTGELFF.

This chain joins TRBV4-1 and TRBJ2-1; 15 positions agree with TRBD2. The CDR3 totals 18 residues. Per the germline V gene, CDR1 is MGHRA and CDR2 is YSYEKL. V shed 4 bases, J shed 0 bases, and the junction held 4 bases outside the gene matches. The CDR3 DNA reads TGCGCCAGCAGCCGAGGACTAGCGGGGGGGGGCTCCTACAATGAGCAGTTCTTC. Protein sequence: CASSRGLAGGGSYNEQFF.

The chain has TRBV21-1 and TRBJ2-7; the table gives TRBD1 as D, unverified against the DNA. TRBV21-1 is a recognized pseudogene. The CDR3 extends over 14 amino acids. The CDR3 reads CASSKGTGVYEQYF. CDR3 sequence (DNA): TGTGCCAGCAGCAAAGGGACAGGGGTTTACGAGCAGTACTTC.

This clone came up a few times. At the DNA level, this CDR3 is encoded by other sequences in the same sample as well. The chain carries TRBV28 and TRBJ1-2; no firm D call. The V end was cut by 5 bases, the J end by 6 bases, with 10 bases between. The CDR3 has 12 residues. Germline V gene data show CDR1 as MDHEN and CDR2 as SYDVKM. For the CDR3, the DNA is TGTGCCAGCAGTCCAGGAGGGAATGGCTACACCTTC. This codes for CASSPGGNGYTF.

The V and J genes are TRBV7-3 and TRBJ2-1, with 7 bases identical to TRBD1. Germline CDR1 SGHTA, CDR2 FQGTGA. The CDR3 spans 15 residues. J gave up 3 bases and V 2 bases, and 4 bases lay outside the gene matches. The CDR3 protein is CASSLGDSLYNEQFF. The CDR3 nucleotides read TGTGCCAGCAGCTTAGGGGACAGCCTCTACAATGAGCAGTTCTTC.

The chain couples TRBV30 to TRBJ2-1; D is uncertain. This CDR3 is built from 14 residues. V gave up 1 base and J gave up 0 bases, with 7 bases separating them. Per germline, CDR1 GTSNPN and CDR2 SVGIG (reference sequence). The CDR3 bases are TGTGCCTGGAGTGATTCTAGCTCCTACAATGAGCAGTTCTTC. Translating gives CAWSDSSSYNEQFF.